This TCR beta chain was documented in a study of CD8 T cells in ankylosing spondylitis. Study observations and caveats: Ankylosing spondylitis blood appeared to be characterized by a TCR beta motif of about 8 highly homologous variants.

V was trimmed by 7 bases and J by 8 bases, leaving 15 bases between them. Germline CDR1 MNHEY, CDR2 SVGEGT. CDR3 length: 13 amino acids. The table lists this clonotype with a few counts. Its antigen is currently unknown. A single record per CDR3 protein comes from TCRdb applying MiXCR to the 5' RACE reads. The data contain 700,000 to 1,000,000 distinct CDR3 sequences, approximately 10% of them singletons. The sample consisted of blood, either unsorted or a sorted T cell fraction (not recorded which). The genes are TRBV6-2 or TRBV6-3 and TRBJ2-1; no clear D gene. This clonotype was obtained from a male donor with ankylosing spondylitis. CDR3 protein: CASTPLSRDEQFF. Here the CDR3 DNA reads TGTGCCAGCACCCCCTTGTCTCGGGATGAGCAGTTCTTC.